The rows below give T cell receptor beta chains drawn from one sample of a study of shared clonotypes between healthy human individuals. TCRdb keeps only in-frame clones here, not all; method: immunoSEQ multiplex PCR. The table has just under 95,000 clones, almost 70% seen once. Sequencing was done on a sample of memory CD8+ T cells sorted from blood. These receptors were obtained from a man aged 25 to 45 in good health. Each CDR3 is given with its conserved first and last residue. A D gene is named only where the DNA matches it firmly. Clone size is shown for a subset of rows, as once, few, many or a class of expanded clone.

V: TRBV19; size: .; D: .; J: TRBJ2-3; DNA: TGTGCCAGTAGTAGCCCATCCGGGACACAAGTGACAGATACGCAGTATTTT; CDR3: CASSSPSGTQVTDTQYF
V: TRBV4-1; size: .; D: .; J: TRBJ2-7; DNA: TGCGCCAGCAGCCAATCCCTGAATAGTTACGAGCAGTACTTC; CDR3: CASSQSLNSYEQYF
V: TRBV10-2; size: .; D: .; J: TRBJ2-5; DNA: TGCGCCACCAGGTGGGGGGCCCCACGGGAGACCCAGTACTTC; CDR3: CATRWGAPRETQYF
V: TRBV28; size: .; D: .; J: TRBJ2-7; DNA: TGTGCCAGCAGTTTTGACTTACTCTCCCTCTCCTACGAGCAGTACTTC; CDR3: CASSFDLLSLSYEQYF
V: TRBV28; size: .; D: .; J: TRBJ2-4; DNA: TGTGCCAGCAGTTTTTCAATTACCAAACACATTCAGTACTTC; CDR3: CASSFSITKHIQYF
V: TRBV11-1; size: .; D: TRBD1; J: TRBJ2-2; DNA: TGTGCCAGCAGCCCCTCCCCCGGGACAGACAACACCGGGGAGCTGTTTTTT; CDR3: CASSPSPGTDNTGELFF
V: TRBV6-1; size: many; D: .; J: TRBJ1-4; DNA: TGTGCCAGCAAGGACGGGGCCACCCAAGAAAAACTGTTTTTT; CDR3: CASKDGATQEKLFF
V: TRBV7-2; size: .; D: TRBD1; J: TRBJ2-1; DNA: TGTGCCAGCAGCCCTGAAAACAGGGGGAATGAGCAGTTCTTC; CDR3: CASSPENRGNEQFF
V: TRBV28; size: .; D: .; J: TRBJ1-5; DNA: TGTGCCAGCAGGACAGTCAATCAGCCCCAGCATTTT; CDR3: CASRTVNQPQHF
V: TRBV7-9; size: few; D: .; J: TRBJ2-2; DNA: TGTGCCAGCAGTATGAACGGGGAGCTGTTTTTT; CDR3: CASSMNGELFF
V: TRBV5-1; size: .; D: .; J: TRBJ1-1; DNA: TGCGCCAGCAGCTTGGGACAGAAGAACACTGAAGCTTTCTTT; CDR3: CASSLGQKNTEAFF
V: TRBV6-5; size: few; D: .; J: TRBJ2-7; DNA: TGTGCCAGCAGTGAACACTACGAGCAGTACTTC; CDR3: CASSEHYEQYF
V: TRBV29-1; size: .; D: .; J: TRBJ1-4; DNA: TGCAGCGTTGATCTGGGTGGGAATGAAAAACTGTTTTTT; CDR3: CSVDLGGNEKLFF
V: TRBV5-1; size: .; D: TRBD1; J: TRBJ2-7; DNA: TGCGCCAGCAGCTCGAGACAGGGGCCTTACGAGCAGTACTTC; CDR3: CASSSRQGPYEQYF
V: TRBV7-9; size: .; D: .; J: TRBJ1-2; DNA: TGTGCCAGCAGCCCGAAAGGGTTCGCTTTTAACTATGGCTACACCTTC; CDR3: CASSPKGFAFNYGYTF
V: TRBV25-1; size: .; D: TRBD1; J: TRBJ1-2; DNA: TGTGCCAGCAGTGAAGCAGGACAGGGTAACGGCTACACCTTC; CDR3: CASSEAGQGNGYTF
V: TRBV5-3; size: once; D: .; J: TRBJ2-1; DNA: TGTGCCAGAAGCTTGGACCTGGGTATCCCCTACAATGAGCAGTTCTTC; CDR3: CARSLDLGIPYNEQFF
V: TRBV6-1; size: .; D: .; J: TRBJ2-2; DNA: TGTGCCAGCAGTGAAGCCTTCGAGATCCTTTACACCGGGGAGCTGTTTTTT; CDR3: CASSEAFEILYTGELFF
V: TRBV28; size: .; D: .; J: TRBJ2-7; DNA: TGTGCCACGAGGACTGAAGCGGGCGAGCAGTACTTC; CDR3: CATRTEAGEQYF
V: TRBV6-5; size: .; D: .; J: TRBJ2-2; DNA: TGTGCCAGTAGGGGGGAGCGAGAGACCGGGGAGCTGTTTTTT; CDR3: CASRGERETGELFF